One sample yielded the 17 T cell receptor beta chains listed below, sequenced in a study of OX40 agonist ivuxolimab in advanced cancers. The library was made by the immunoSEQ multiplex PCR assay. This immuneACCESS table, as held by TCRdb, lists in-frame sequences with V and J called but not all clones. Of the missing ones, under half trace to an unresolved V gene in checked studies; the others have no known cause. Present in this sample are about 77,000 clones, about 93% of which were seen just once. The ten largest clones capture 0.32% of the sample. This material consisted of CD4+ or CD8+ T cells sorted from blood, taken in a trial of the OX40 agonist ivuxolimab. These receptors came from an adult with an advanced solid tumor such as melanoma, head and neck, liver or kidney cancer.

The CDR3 region has the DNA TGTGCCAGCAGCCTTTTCGAACAGGGGGCGAGTGGAAACACCATATATTTT. Encoded protein: CASSLFEQGASGNTIYF. The chain is built from TRBV9 and TRBJ1-3; 9 nucleotides line up with TRBD1. Germline V gene lookup returns CDR1 SGDLS and CDR2 YYNGEE. The trim removed 4 bases at V and 3 bases at J, leaving 11 bases unmatched. CDR3 length equals 17 residues.

The CDR3 loop is CASSDPGLAVRNEQFF. For the CDR3, the DNA is TGTGCCAGCAGTGACCCCGGACTAGCGGTAAGGAATGAGCAGTTCTTC. The rearrangement links TRBV25-1 to TRBJ2-1; 10 bases line up with TRBD2. The trim removed 3 bases at V and 7 bases at J, leaving 9 bases unmatched. This CDR3 is built from 16 residues. CDR1 and CDR2 (germline): MGHDK, SYGVNS.

The chain recombines TRBV28 with TRBJ1-5; 7 positions match TRBD1. CDR1 and CDR2 (germline): MDHEN, SYDVKM. Germline trimming cut 8 bases from V and 2 bases from J; bases unmatched to any gene: 0. The CDR3 length is 12 residues. CDR3 loop: CASGTGNQPQHF. The DNA for the CDR3 is TGTGCCAGCGGGACAGGCAATCAGCCCCAGCATTTT.

This sequence joins TRBV6-6 and TRBJ2-5; TRBD2 aligns across 8 bases. Unmatched junction bases numbered 2, after V lost 1 base and J lost 4 bases. The CDR3 runs 14 residues. Germline lookup yields CDR1 MNHNY and CDR2 SVGAGI (reference sequence). CDR3 sequence: CASSYLAGRETQYF. The CDR3 DNA sequence: TGTGCCAGCAGTTACTTAGCGGGGAGAGAGACCCAGTACTTC.

The chain couples TRBV6-1 to TRBJ1-6; D gene unclear. CDR1 and CDR2 from the germline V gene are MNHNS and SASEGT. V dropped 7 bases and J dropped 10 bases, with 8 bases sitting between them. This CDR3 region has 11 residues. For the CDR3, the DNA is TGTGCCAGCATGCAAGAATCACCCCTCCACTTT. Translation gives CASMQESPLHF.

This chain links TRBV7-2 with TRBJ1-4; 7 nucleotides align to TRBD1. With V trimmed by 6 bases and J by 10 bases, 5 bases remained unmatched. The CDR3 consists of 12 residues. Germline V lookup: CDR1 SGHTA, CDR2 FQGNSA. The CDR3: CASRQGEGKLFF. CDR3 nucleotides: TGTGCCAGCAGGCAGGGGGAAGGAAAACTGTTTTTT.

The chain carries TRBV6-7 and TRBJ1-2; TRBD1 matches 9 bases. TRBV6-7 is reported as an ORF; its role is uncertain. The J segment lost 2 bases and the V segment lost 8 bases, leaving 6 bases of the junction unmatched. The CDR3 is 14 amino acids. CDR3: CASFPGQGNYGYTF. In DNA form, the CDR3 reads TGTGCCAGCTTCCCCGGACAGGGGAACTATGGCTACACCTTC.

The rearrangement uses TRBV10-3 and TRBJ2-3, with D hard to call. Germline V gene sequence: CDR1 ENHRY, CDR2 SYGVKD. The CDR3 runs 11 residues. The CDR3 bases are TGTGCAGTTCAATCCACAGATACGCAGTATTTT. This translates into CAVQSTDTQYF.

The gene calls are TRBV7-2 and TRBJ2-3, with TRBD2 as a possible D gene (6 bases). Germline V gives CDR1 SGHTA, CDR2 FQGNSA. The CDR3 covers 15 residues. Deletions cut 1 base from V and 4 bases from J, with 12 bases between. The CDR3 is CASSLGGVAPDTQYF. The DNA for the CDR3 is TGTGCCAGCAGCTTAGGGGGGGTAGCGCCAGATACGCAGTATTTT.

The chain combines TRBV28 with TRBJ2-7; TRBD2 matches 11 bases. Germline V lookup: CDR1 MDHEN, CDR2 SYDVKM. Trimming at V came to 5 bases and at J to 3 bases, leaving 6 bases not matched to a gene. CDR3 length equals 15 residues. CDR3 protein: CASSPAGTSGYEQYF. The CDR3 bases are TGTGCCAGCAGTCCGGCCGGGACTAGCGGCTACGAGCAGTACTTC.

This sequence joins TRBV11-2 and TRBJ1-2; tentative D call: TRBD1 (5 bases). CDR1 and CDR2 from the germline V gene are SGHAT and FQNNGV. Trimming pared 4 bases from V and 4 bases from J, leaving 7 bases between. The CDR3 extends over 12 amino acids. The CDR3 DNA sequence: TGTGCCAGCAGCTGGGACGGCTATGGCTACACCTTC. Protein: CASSWDGYGYTF.

J is TRBJ2-1 and V is TRBV5-1; 8 bases match TRBD2. The V and J ends lost 0 bases and 2 bases, in that order; junction bases with no gene match: 1. The CDR3 length is 15 residues. Germline V gene lookup returns CDR1 SGHRS and CDR2 YFSETQ. Written as DNA, the CDR3 is TGCGCCAGCAGCTTGGGACTAGCGCCCTACAATGAGCAGTTCTTC. Amino acids: CASSLGLAPYNEQFF.

The CDR3 nucleotides read TGTGCCAGCTCACGGGGACTAGCGGGGAGCTCCTACGAGCAGTACTTC. This encodes CASSRGLAGSSYEQYF. The chain uses TRBV18 and TRBJ2-7; TRBD2 agrees at 13 bases. Germline V gene data show CDR1 as KGHSH and CDR2 as LQKENI. The CDR3 extends over 16 amino acids. V shed 4 bases, J shed 0 bases, and the junction held 3 bases outside the gene matches.

The chain uses TRBV23-1 and TRBJ1-6; D is perhaps TRBD1 (6 bases). TRBV23-1 is marked as an open reading frame, function uncertain. V was trimmed by 4 bases and J by 5 bases, leaving 21 bases between them. The CDR3 totals 18 residues. The CDR3 DNA reads as TGCGCCAGCAGTCGACCGCTGGGGGCGCGGTGGGATAATTCACCCCTCCACTTT. Translation gives CASSRPLGARWDNSPLHF.

The chain uses TRBV23-1 and TRBJ2-3; D is perhaps TRBD1 or TRBD2 (5 bases each). TRBV23-1 is an ORF, with its function uncertain. Between the trimmed V and J ends, which lost 4 bases and 2 bases, there was a span of 10 bases. This CDR3 has 14 amino acids. For the CDR3, the DNA is TGCGCCAGCAGTCCACTAGGGGACACAGATACGCAGTATTTT. This sequence encodes CASSPLGDTDTQYF.

V gene TRBV18 combines with J gene TRBJ2-2; tentatively, D is TRBD1 or TRBD2 (6 bases each). Trimming left V 1 base short and J 7 bases short, with 13 bases between. CDR1 KGHSH and CDR2 LQKENI come from the germline V gene. The CDR3 is 15 residues long. The CDR3 DNA follows: TGTGCCAGCTCACCACGGGGGGCCGGTGGCGGGGAGCTGTTTTTT. It specifies CASSPRGAGGGELFF.

The chain links TRBV7-2 to TRBJ2-1; D could derive from TRBD1 or TRBD2 (7 bases each). CDR1 SGHTA and CDR2 FQGNSA come from the germline V gene. The V end was cut by 5 bases, the J end by 4 bases, with 18 bases between. The CDR3 covers 16 residues. The CDR3 DNA reads as TGTGCCAGCAGCCCACAGGGAGGGGGCGGGTACAATGAGCAGTTCTTC. Translation: CASSPQGGGGYNEQFF. Using reference TRBV7-2 and TRBJ2-1 for the parts outside the CDR3, the full variable domain is GAGVSQSPSNKVTEKGKDVELRCDPISGHTALYWYRQSLGQGLEFLIYFQGNSAPDKSGLPSDRFSAERTGGSVSTLTIQRTQQEDSAVYLCASSPQGGGGYNEQFFGPGTRLTVL.